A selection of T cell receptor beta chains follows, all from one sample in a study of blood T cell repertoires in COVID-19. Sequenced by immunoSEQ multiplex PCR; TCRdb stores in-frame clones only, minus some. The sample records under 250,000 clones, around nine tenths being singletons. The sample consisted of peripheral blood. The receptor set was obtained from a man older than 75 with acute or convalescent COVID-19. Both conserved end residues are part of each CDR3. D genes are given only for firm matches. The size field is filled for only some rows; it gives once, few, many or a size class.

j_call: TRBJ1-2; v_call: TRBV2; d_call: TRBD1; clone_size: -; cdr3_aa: CASSGVRTGRGYTF; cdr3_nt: TGTGCCAGCTCGGGTGTAAGGACAGGGAGAGGCTACACCTTC
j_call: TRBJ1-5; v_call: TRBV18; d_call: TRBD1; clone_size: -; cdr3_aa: CASSIGTGSNQPQHF; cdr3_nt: TGTGCCAGCTCAATCGGGACAGGGAGCAATCAGCCCCAGCATTTT
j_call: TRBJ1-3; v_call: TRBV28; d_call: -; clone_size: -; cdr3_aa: CASSSLGAGGNTIYF; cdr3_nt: TGTGCCAGCAGTTCCCTGGGGGCTGGCGGAAACACCATATATTTT
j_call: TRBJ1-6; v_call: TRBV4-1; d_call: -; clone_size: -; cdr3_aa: CASSQDLSRGHSPLHF; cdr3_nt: TGCGCCAGCAGCCAAGATCTATCCAGGGGCCATTCACCCCTCCACTTT
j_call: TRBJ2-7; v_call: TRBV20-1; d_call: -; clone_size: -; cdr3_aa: CSALDRIEQYF; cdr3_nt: TGCAGTGCCCTAGACAGGATCGAGCAGTACTTC
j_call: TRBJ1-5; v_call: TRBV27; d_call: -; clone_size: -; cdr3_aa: CVSRTAGGGNQPQHF; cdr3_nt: TGTGTCAGCAGGACGGCGGGGGGCGGCAATCAGCCCCAGCATTTT
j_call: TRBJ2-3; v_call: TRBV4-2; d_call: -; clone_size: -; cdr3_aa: CASRTRLGDRTDTQYF; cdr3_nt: TGTGCCAGCAGGACCAGACTAGGTGATCGCACAGATACGCAGTATTTT
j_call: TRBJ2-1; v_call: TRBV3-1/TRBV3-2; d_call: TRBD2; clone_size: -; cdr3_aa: CASSRIRSGSYNEQFF; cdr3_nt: TGTGCCAGCAGCCGAATCCGGAGCGGGAGCTACAATGAGCAGTTCTTC
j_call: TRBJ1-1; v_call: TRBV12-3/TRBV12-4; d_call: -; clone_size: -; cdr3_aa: CASSSRGNTEAFF; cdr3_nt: TGTGCCAGCAGTTCCAGGGGGAACACTGAAGCTTTCTTT
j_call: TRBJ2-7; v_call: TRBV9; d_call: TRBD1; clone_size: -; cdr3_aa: CASSHGVDRTPYEQYF; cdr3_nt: TGTGCCAGCAGCCATGGGGTGGACAGGACCCCCTACGAGCAGTACTTC
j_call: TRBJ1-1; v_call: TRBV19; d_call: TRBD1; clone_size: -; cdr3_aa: CASSNGQAVNTEAFF; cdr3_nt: TGTGCCAGTAGTAACGGACAGGCGGTGAACACTGAAGCTTTCTTT
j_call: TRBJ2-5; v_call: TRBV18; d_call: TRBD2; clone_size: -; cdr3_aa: CASSPSLADQETQYF; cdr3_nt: TGTGCCAGCTCACCCTCTCTAGCGGACCAAGAGACCCAGTACTTC
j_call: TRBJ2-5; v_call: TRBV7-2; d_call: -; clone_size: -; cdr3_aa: CASSLRLDFQETQYF; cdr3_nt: TGTGCCAGCAGCCTAAGACTAGATTTCCAAGAGACCCAGTACTTC
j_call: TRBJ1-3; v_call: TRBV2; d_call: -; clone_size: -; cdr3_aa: CASSILQISGNTIYF; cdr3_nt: TGTGCCAGCAGTATCCTCCAGATCTCTGGAAACACCATATATTTT
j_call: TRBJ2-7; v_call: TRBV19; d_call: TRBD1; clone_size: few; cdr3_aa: CASSASGGSKDEQYF; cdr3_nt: TGTGCCAGTAGTGCCTCAGGGGGCAGTAAGGACGAGCAGTACTTC
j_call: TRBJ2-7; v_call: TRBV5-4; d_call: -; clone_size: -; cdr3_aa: CASSRGDIFPYEQYF; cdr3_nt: TGTGCCAGCAGCCGGGGGGACATTTTCCCCTACGAGCAGTACTTC
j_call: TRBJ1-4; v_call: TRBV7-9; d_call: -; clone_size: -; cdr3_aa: CASSPPAGVREKLFF; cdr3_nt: TGTGCCAGCAGCCCTCCGGCGGGGGTTCGAGAAAAACTGTTTTTT
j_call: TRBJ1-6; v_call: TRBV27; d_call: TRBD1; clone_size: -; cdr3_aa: CASSSGQSSYNSPLHF; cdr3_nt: TGTGCCAGCAGTTCGGGACAGAGCTCCTATAATTCACCCCTCCACTTT
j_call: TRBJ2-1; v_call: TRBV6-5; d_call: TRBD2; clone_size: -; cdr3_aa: CASSSKLAGSYNEQFF; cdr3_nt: TGTGCCAGCAGTTCCAAACTAGCGGGTTCCTACAATGAGCAGTTCTTC
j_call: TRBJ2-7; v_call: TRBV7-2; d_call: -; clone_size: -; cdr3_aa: CASSLGGGPNEQYF; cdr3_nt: TGTGCCAGCAGCTTAGGAGGAGGGCCGAACGAGCAGTACTTC
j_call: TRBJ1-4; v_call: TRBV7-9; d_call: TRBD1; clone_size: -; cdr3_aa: CASSLSMIGQGGTNEKLFF; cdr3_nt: TGTGCCAGCAGCTTAAGCATGATTGGACAGGGGGGAACTAATGAAAAACTGTTTTTT
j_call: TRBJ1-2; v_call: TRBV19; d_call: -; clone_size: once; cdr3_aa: CASSLQWGNLYGYTF; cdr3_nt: TGTGCCAGTAGCCTGCAGTGGGGCAACCTCTATGGCTACACCTTC
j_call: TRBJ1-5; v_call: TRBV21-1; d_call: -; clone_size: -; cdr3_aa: CASSKRQGHQPQHF; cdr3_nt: TGTGCCAGCAGCAAAAGGCAGGGTCATCAGCCCCAGCATTTT
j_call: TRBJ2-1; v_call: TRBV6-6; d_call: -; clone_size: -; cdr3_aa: CASSTGTHLNEQFF; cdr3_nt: TGTGCCAGCAGTACCGGGACTCACTTAAATGAGCAGTTCTTC
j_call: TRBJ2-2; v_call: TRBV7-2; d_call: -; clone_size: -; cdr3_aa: CASSPGWDTGELFF; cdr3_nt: TGTGCCAGCAGCCCGGGATGGGACACCGGGGAGCTGTTTTTT
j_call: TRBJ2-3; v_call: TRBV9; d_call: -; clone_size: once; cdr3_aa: CASERLTDTQYF; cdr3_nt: TGTGCCAGCGAGCGCCTCACAGATACGCAGTATTTT
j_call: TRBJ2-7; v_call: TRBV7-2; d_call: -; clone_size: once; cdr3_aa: CASSLGPGAPYEQYF; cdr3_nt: TGTGCCAGCAGCTTAGGTCCGGGTGCGCCCTACGAGCAGTACTTC